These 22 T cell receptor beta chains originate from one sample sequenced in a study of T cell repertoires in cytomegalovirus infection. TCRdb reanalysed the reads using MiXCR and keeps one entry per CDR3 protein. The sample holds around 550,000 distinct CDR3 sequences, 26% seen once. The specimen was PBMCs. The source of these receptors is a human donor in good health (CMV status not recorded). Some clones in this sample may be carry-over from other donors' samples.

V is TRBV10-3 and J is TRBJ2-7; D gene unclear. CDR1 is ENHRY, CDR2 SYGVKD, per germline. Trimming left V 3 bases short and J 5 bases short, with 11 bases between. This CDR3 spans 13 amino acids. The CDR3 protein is CAISEVGSHEQYF. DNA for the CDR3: TGTGCCATCAGTGAAGTAGGGTCCCACGAGCAGTACTTC.

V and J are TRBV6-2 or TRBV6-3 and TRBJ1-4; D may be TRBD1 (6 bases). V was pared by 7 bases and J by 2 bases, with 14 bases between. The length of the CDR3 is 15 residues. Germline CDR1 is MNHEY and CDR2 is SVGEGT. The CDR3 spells CASKRAQGTNEKLFF. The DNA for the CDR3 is TGTGCCAGCAAGCGAGCCCAGGGGACTAATGAAAAACTGTTTTTT.

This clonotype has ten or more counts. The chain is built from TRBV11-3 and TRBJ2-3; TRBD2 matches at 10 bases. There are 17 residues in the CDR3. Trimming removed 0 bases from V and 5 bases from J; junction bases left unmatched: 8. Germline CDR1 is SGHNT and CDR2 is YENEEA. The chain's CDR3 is CASSLDLSGRAIDTQYF. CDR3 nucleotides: TGTGCCAGCAGCTTAGATCTGAGCGGGAGGGCCATAGATACGCAGTATTTT. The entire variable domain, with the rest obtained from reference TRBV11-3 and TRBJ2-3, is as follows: EAGVVQSPRYKIIEKKQPVAFWCNPISGHNTLYWYLQNLGQGPELLIRYENEEAVDDSQLPKDRFSAERLKGVDSTLKIQPAELGDSAVYLCASSLDLSGRAIDTQYFGPGTRLTVL.

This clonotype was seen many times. CDR3 nucleotides: TGTGCCAGCAGCTCTTACGGGGAGACCCAGTACTTC. It specifies CASSSYGETQYF. This sequence joins TRBV7-2 and TRBJ2-5, with D unresolved. Deletions cut 4 bases from V and 5 bases from J, with 8 bases between. The CDR3 has 12 residues. In germline, CDR1 is SGHTA, CDR2 FQGNSA.

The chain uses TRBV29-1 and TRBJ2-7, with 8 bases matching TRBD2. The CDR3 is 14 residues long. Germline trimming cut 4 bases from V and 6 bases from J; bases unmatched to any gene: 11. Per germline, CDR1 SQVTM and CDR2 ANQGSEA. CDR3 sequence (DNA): TGCAGCGTTGTTATTAGCGGGAACCAAGCCGAGCAGTACTTC. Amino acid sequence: CSVVISGNQAEQYF.

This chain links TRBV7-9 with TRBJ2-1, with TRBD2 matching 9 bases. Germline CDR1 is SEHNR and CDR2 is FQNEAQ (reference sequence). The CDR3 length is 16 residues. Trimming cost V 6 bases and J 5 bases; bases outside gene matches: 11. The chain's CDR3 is CASSPFWASGNNEQFF. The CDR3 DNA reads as TGTGCCAGCAGTCCATTCTGGGCTAGCGGGAACAATGAGCAGTTCTTC.

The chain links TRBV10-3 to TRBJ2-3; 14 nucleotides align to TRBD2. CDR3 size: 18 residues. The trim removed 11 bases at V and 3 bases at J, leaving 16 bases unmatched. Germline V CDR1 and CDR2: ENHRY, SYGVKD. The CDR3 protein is CASMEGTSGRVRTDTQYF. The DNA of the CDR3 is TGTGCCTCAATGGAGGGGACTAGCGGGAGAGTGAGGACAGATACGCAGTATTTT.

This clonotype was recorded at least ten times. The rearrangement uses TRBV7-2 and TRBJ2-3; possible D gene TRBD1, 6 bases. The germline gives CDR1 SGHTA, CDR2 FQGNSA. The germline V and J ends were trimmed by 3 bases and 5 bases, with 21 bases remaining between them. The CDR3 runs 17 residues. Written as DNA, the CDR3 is TGTGCCAGCAGCTTGGAGAGGGGCAAACAGGGTAGAGATACGCAGTATTTT. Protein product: CASSLERGKQGRDTQYF.

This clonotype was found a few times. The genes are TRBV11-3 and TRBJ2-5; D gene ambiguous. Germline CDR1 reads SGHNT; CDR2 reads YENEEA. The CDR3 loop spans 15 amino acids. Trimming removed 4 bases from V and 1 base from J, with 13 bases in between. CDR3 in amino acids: CASSSLGFGQETQYF. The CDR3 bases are TGTGCCAGCAGCTCACTGGGTTTCGGCCAAGAGACCCAGTACTTC.

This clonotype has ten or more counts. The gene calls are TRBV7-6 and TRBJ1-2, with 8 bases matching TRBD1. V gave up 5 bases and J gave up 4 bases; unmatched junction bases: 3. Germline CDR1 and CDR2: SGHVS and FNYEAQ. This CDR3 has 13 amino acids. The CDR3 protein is CASSQDRVYGYTF. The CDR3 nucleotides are TGTGCCAGCAGCCAGGACAGGGTCTATGGCTACACCTTC.

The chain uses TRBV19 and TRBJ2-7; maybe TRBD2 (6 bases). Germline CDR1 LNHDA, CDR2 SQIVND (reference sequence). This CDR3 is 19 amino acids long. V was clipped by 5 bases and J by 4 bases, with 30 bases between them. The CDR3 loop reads CASSHQLRDGWAKTYEQYF. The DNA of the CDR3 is TGTGCCAGTAGTCACCAGTTGCGGGATGGTTGGGCTAAAACGTACGAGCAGTACTTC.

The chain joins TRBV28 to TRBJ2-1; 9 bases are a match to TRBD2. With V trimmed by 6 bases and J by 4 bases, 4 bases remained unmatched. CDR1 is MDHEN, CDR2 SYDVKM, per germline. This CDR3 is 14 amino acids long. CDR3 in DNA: TGTGCCAGCAGCGCTAGCGGGGATTACAATGAGCAGTTCTTC. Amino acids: CASSASGDYNEQFF.

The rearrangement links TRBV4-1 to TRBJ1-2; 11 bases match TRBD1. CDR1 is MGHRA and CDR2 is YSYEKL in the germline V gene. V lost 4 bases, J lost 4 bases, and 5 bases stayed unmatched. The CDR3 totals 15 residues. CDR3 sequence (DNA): TGCGCCAGCAGCCCCGGGACAGGGGGTACCTATGGCTACACCTTC. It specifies CASSPGTGGTYGYTF.

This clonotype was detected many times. The CDR3 DNA is TGTGCCAGCAGCCTAGGGGACAGGGTGAAGGGCTACACCTTC. Translating it yields CASSLGDRVKGYTF. This chain uses TRBV12-3 or TRBV12-4 with TRBJ1-2; 9 positions match TRBD1. The CDR3 loop spans 14 amino acids. With 6 bases clipped from V and 8 bases from J, the junction kept 10 bases outside the gene matches.

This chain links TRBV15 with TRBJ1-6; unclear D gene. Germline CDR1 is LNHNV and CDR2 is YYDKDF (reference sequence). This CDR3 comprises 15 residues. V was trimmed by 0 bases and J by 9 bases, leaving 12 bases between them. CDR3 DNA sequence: TGTGCCACCAGCAGAGAACTGCGGGGTAGTTCACCCCTCCACTTT. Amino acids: CATSRELRGSSPLHF.

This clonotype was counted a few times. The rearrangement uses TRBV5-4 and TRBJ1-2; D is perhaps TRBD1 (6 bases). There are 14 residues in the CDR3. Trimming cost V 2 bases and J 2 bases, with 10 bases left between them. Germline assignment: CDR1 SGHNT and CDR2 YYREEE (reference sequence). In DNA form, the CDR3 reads TGTGCCAGCAGCTTACAGGGAGTAAACTATGGCTACACCTTC. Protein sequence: CASSLQGVNYGYTF.

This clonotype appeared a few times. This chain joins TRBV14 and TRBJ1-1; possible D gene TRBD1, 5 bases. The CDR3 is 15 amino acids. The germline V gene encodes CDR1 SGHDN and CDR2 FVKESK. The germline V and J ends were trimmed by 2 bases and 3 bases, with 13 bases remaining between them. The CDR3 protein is CASSQLGREDTEAFF. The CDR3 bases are TGTGCCAGCAGCCAATTGGGCAGGGAGGACACTGAAGCTTTCTTT.

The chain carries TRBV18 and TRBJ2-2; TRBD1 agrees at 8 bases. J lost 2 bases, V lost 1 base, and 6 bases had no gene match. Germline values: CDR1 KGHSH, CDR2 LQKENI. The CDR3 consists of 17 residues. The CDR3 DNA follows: TGTGCCAGCTCACCACGTCGACAGGGGTACAACACCGGGGAGCTGTTTTTT. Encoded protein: CASSPRRQGYNTGELFF.

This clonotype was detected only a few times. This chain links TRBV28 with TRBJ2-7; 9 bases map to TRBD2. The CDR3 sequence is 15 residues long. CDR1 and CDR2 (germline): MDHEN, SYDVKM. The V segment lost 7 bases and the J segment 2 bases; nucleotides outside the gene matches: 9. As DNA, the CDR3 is TGTGCCAGCACCCCGGCTAGCGGGGTTCCCTACGAGCAGTACTTC. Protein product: CASTPASGVPYEQYF.

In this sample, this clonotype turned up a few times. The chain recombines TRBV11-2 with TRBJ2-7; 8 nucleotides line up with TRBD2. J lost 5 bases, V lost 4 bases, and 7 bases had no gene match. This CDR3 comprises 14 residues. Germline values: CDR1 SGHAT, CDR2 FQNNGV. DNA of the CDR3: TGTGCCAGCAGCTCTAAGCGGGAGTTCCACGAGCAGTACGTC. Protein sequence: CASSSKREFHEQYV.

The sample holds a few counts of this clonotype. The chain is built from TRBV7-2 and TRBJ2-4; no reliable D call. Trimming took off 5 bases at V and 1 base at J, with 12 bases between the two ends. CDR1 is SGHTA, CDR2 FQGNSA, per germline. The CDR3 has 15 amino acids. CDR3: CASSLPAAAKNIQYF. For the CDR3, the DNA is TGTGCCAGCAGCCTCCCGGCTGCGGCCAAAAACATTCAGTACTTC.

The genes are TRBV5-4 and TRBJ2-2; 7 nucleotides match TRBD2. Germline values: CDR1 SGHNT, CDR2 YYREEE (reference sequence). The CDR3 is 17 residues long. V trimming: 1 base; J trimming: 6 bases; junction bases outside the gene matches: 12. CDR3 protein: CASSLLAGVNPAGELFF. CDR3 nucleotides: TGTGCCAGCAGCTTGCTTGCGGGAGTCAACCCGGCCGGGGAGCTGTTTTTT. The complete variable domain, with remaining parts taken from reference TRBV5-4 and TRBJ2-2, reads ETGVTQSPTHLIKTRGQQVTLRCSSQSGHNTVSWYQQALGQGPQFIFQYYREEENGRGNFPPRFSGLQFPNYSSELNVNALELDDSALYLCASSLLAGVNPAGELFFGEGSRLTVL.